This T cell receptor beta chain was captured by sequencing in a study of blood T cell repertoires in COVID-19. Study-level background: The samples span acute and convalescent COVID-19 from the United States, Italy and Spain. In each case, the material was cDNA or gDNA derived from T cells, B-cell-depleted T cells, or PBMCs.

Source study methods: It was from reference gene primer amplification that nucleated cell counts were estimated. Repertoires were generated with immunoSEQ multiplex PCR, while TCRdb's copy carries only in-frame clones and drops some. The V and J calls and the clone size are those of that table, but D and trimming were determined from the DNA. The sample has approximately 100,000 clones; over 75% are singletons. The V gene's germline CDR1 is SGHNT and CDR2 YENEEA. The CDR3 totals 17 residues. Trimming removed 1 base from V and 3 bases from J, with 19 bases in between. The sample was peripheral blood. The chain carries TRBV11-3 and TRBJ2-7, with D possibly TRBD2 on 7 matching bases. The sequence was collected from a woman aged 80 or over with acute or convalescent COVID-19. CDR3 sequence (DNA): TGTGCCAGCAGCTTAGTGCTCGGGACTACACAGGGCTACGAGCAGTACTTC. Translated, it gives CASSLVLGTTQGYEQYF. The whole variable domain, filled in from reference TRBV11-3 and TRBJ2-7, reads EAGVVQSPRYKIIEKKQPVAFWCNPISGHNTLYWYLQNLGQGPELLIRYENEEAVDDSQLPKDRFSAERLKGVDSTLKIQPAELGDSAVYLCASSLVLGTTQGYEQYFGPGTRLTVT.